What follows is one T cell receptor beta chain and its context. These data are taken from a study of PD-L1 blockade in urothelial cancer. Each patient's cancer was a locally advanced or metastatic urothelial carcinoma. In each PCR, synthetic TCR analog templates were spiked in. Libraries were prepared by immunoSEQ multiplex PCR; TCRdb keeps only in-frame clonotypes and omits some of them. This sample has about 88,000 clones, with roughly 90% found just once. There are 15 residues in the CDR3. V lost 4 bases to trimming and J lost 2 bases; unmatched junction nucleotides: 4. Germline V CDR1 and CDR2: LNHDA, SQIVND (reference sequence).

The receptor was derived from a man in his sixties with urothelial cancer. The rearrangement links TRBV19 to TRBJ2-3, with 9 bases that match TRBD2. The sequencing here drew on PBMCs, taken around atezolizumab (anti-PD-L1) treatment. Written as DNA, the CDR3 is TGTGCCAGTAGTAAAGAGCGGGGGGCCACAGATACGCAGTATTTT. This sequence encodes CASSKERGATDTQYF. The full variable domain, with the rest looked up from reference TRBV19 and TRBJ2-3, is DGGITQSPKYLFRKEGQNVTLSCEQNLNHDAMYWYRQDPGQGLRLIYYSQIVNDFQKGDIAEGYSVSREKKESFPLTVTSAQKNPTAFYLCASSKERGATDTQYFGPGTRLTVL.